The present T cell receptor beta chain was sequenced within a study of shared clonotypes between healthy human individuals. Broader study findings: The sharing of 4.5% to 5% of naive CD4 clonotypes was seen across a handful of donors.

Germline V gene sequence: CDR1 LNHDA, CDR2 SQIVND (reference sequence). V trimming: 6 bases; J trimming: 0 bases; junction bases outside the gene matches: 2. The CDR3 sequence is 14 residues long. Of note for this clone: What it recognizes is unknown.

Authors' data handling: ImmunoSEQ only sent back junction sequences with no quality scores, so filtering was done differently. This table comes from immunoSEQ multiplex PCR, and its TCRdb copy is limited to in-frame clones, with some not included. That table gives V, J and clone size, and the DNA gave D and trimming. The data show some 2.3 million clones, approximately 95% seen once. Source material: naive CD4+ T cells from PBMCs. The subset is: CD45RA+ positively selected. This receptor was identified in a young man in good health. Some clones in this sample may be carry-over from other donors' samples. The chain couples TRBV19 to TRBJ1-1; 9 nucleotides line up with TRBD1. CDR3 DNA sequence: TGTGCCAGTAGACGGGACAGGGTGAACACTGAAGCTTTCTTT. Encoded protein: CASRRDRVNTEAFF. Full variable domain (outside the CDR3, taken from reference TRBV19 and TRBJ1-1): DGGITQSPKYLFRKEGQNVTLSCEQNLNHDAMYWYRQDPGQGLRLIYYSQIVNDFQKGDIAEGYSVSREKKESFPLTVTSAQKNPTAFYLCASRRDRVNTEAFFGQGTRLTVV.